This T cell receptor beta chain is from a study of T cells in Graves' hyperthyroidism and ophthalmopathy. Authors of the study amplified TCR beta CDR3 regions from RNA transcripts. Initially, a first-round RT-PCR of the TCR CDR3 employed the HTBI primer set. TCRdb reprocessed the multiplex PCR reads via MiXCR and lists one record per CDR3 protein. Here the sample spans approximately 560,000 distinct CDR3 sequences, around 45% being singletons. The authors deemed Graves' hyperthyroidism stable absent ophthalmopathy progression within 18 months. Subjects aged 18 to 65 presented with newly diagnosed hyperthyroidism of less than 2 months' duration. This clonotype has a single count. CDR3 length: 12 residues. V lost 5 bases and J 1 base, leaving 5 bases between the germline ends.

This chain joins TRBV12-3 or TRBV12-4 and TRBJ1-2; D unresolved. The receptor's source is a woman aged 18-29 years with Graves' hyperthyroidism. Sequences were obtained from peripheral blood or thyroid tissue (not recorded which). The CDR3 DNA reads as TGTGCCAGCAGTGATGATAACTATGGCTACACCTTC. As protein: CASSDDNYGYTF.